A single sample gave rise to the 8 T cell receptor beta chains below, sequenced in a study of T cell responses to AZD1222 COVID-19 vaccine. The protocol was immunoSEQ multiplex PCR, while the TCRdb copy is restricted to in-frame clones and leaves out a portion. In the table there are some 120,000 clones, over 75% of which are singletons. This specimen consisted of peripheral blood, obtained on day 0 of AZD1222 vaccination. Receptors were obtained from an adult in good health.

The chain joins TRBV5-4 to TRBJ1-2; 8 positions match TRBD1. Trimming cost V 4 bases and J 8 bases; bases outside gene matches: 7. The CDR3 length is 13 residues. Germline V gives CDR1 SGHNT, CDR2 YYREEE (reference sequence). The CDR3 sequence: CASSPAGGNGYTF. The CDR3, as DNA: TGTGCCAGCAGCCCGGCAGGGGGCAACGGCTACACCTTC.

The CDR3 nucleotides read TGTGCCAGCAGCCAAGCGGGAACCGGGGAGCTGTTTTTT. Encoded protein: CASSQAGTGELFF. The chain recombines TRBV3-1 (or the pseudogene TRBV3-2) with TRBJ2-2; TRBD2 might be the D (5 bases). The germline gives CDR1 LGHDT, CDR2 YNNKEL (reference sequence). V was shortened by 1 base and J by 5 bases, with 5 bases between the two germline ends. There are 13 residues in the CDR3.

This clone was counted between two and nine times. The rearrangement joins TRBV5-1 to TRBJ1-4; D is undetermined. The V end was cut by 4 bases, the J end by 4 bases, with 17 bases between. The CDR3 covers 16 residues. CDR1 is SGHRS and CDR2 is YFSETQ in the germline V gene. CDR3 amino acids: CASSPSYGAFNEKLFF. The CDR3 nucleotides read TGCGCCAGCAGCCCAAGCTACGGTGCTTTTAATGAAAAACTGTTTTTT.

The rearrangement links TRBV7-2 to TRBJ2-7; D remains ambiguous. CDR3 length equals 19 residues. Per the germline V gene, CDR1 is SGHTA and CDR2 is FQGNSA. V was clipped by 1 base and J by 2 bases, with 24 bases between them. CDR3: CASSLVLGVGGTQPYEQYF. The CDR3 DNA reads TGTGCCAGCAGCTTAGTTCTCGGTGTGGGCGGAACACAACCCTACGAGCAGTACTTC.

Only a few counts were recorded for this clone. The rearrangement joins TRBV27 to TRBJ2-7, with 8 bases aligning to TRBD1. The V gene end was trimmed by 5 bases and the J gene end by 0 bases; junction bases not matched to a gene: 9. This CDR3 spans 16 amino acids. Germline CDR1 MNHEY, CDR2 SMNVEV (reference sequence). In DNA, the CDR3 is TGTGCCAGCAGTCCTTCTACAGGGGGGATCTCCTACGAGCAGTACTTC. Translation gives CASSPSTGGISYEQYF.

This sequence joins TRBV29-1 and TRBJ2-7; D is tentatively TRBD1 or TRBD2 (5 bases each). Germline V gene lookup returns CDR1 SQVTM and CDR2 ANQGSEA. V shed 0 bases and J shed 1 base, with 13 bases lying between them. The CDR3 totals 15 residues. The CDR3 here is CSVEEPGRQSYEQYF. The CDR3 nucleotides read TGCAGCGTTGAAGAACCGGGACGGCAGTCCTACGAGCAGTACTTC.

The CDR3 DNA sequence: TGTGCCAGTAGCCTGGGTTTCGGCCGCCAGCCGGGTCAGCCCCAGCATTTT. Translation: CASSLGFGRQPGQPQHF. The V gene is TRBV19, the J gene TRBJ1-5; no clear D. Trimming took off 6 bases at V and 6 bases at J, with 24 bases between the two ends. Germline V gives CDR1 LNHDA, CDR2 SQIVND (reference sequence). This CDR3 is 17 amino acids long.

This chain links TRBV9 with TRBJ2-7, with a tentative D call TRBD2 (5 bases). V was pared by 5 bases and J by 5 bases, with 20 bases between. The CDR3 has 15 amino acids. Germline V gene data show CDR1 as SGDLS and CDR2 as YYNGEE. CDR3 DNA sequence: TGTGCCAGCAGTAGATCTAGGGAGAAGGCTCACGAGCAGTACTTC. The encoded protein is CASSRSREKAHEQYF.